The clone carrying this T cell receptor beta chain was observed many times. This specimen comes from a study of T-cell reconstitution after alpha-beta-depleted transplantation in children. The V and J ends lost 0 bases and 8 bases respectively, with 7 bases between them. This CDR3 has 11 amino acids. Germline V gene sequence: CDR1 DFQATT, CDR2 SNEGSKA (reference sequence). This sample's TCRbeta library carried unique molecular identifier barcodes. MiXCR, applied by TCRdb to the PCR reads, yields one record per CDR3 protein. The sample has 190,000 or so distinct CDR3 sequences; approximately 7% are singletons.

The sequencing here drew on PBMCs from the stem cell graft donor, taken from the stem cell graft. The TCR comes from a human donor who donated a stem cell graft to a child with Wiskott-Aldrich syndrome. The rearrangement uses TRBV20-1 and TRBJ1-2; D is uncertain. CDR3 nucleotide sequence: TGCAGTGCTAGAGATAACCAGGGCTACACCTTC. It yields the protein CSARDNQGYTF.